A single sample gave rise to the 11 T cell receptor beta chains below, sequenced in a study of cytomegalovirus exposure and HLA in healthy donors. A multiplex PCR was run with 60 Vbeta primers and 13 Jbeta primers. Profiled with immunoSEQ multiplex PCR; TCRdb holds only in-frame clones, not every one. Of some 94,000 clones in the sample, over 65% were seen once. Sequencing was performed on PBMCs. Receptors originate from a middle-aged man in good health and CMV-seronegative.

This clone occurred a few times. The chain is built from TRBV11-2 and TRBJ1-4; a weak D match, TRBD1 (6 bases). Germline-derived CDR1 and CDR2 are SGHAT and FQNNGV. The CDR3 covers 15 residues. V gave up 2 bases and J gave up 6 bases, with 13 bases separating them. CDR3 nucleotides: TGTGCCAGCAGCTTAACCTACAGGGAAGATGAAAAACTGTTTTTT. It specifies CASSLTYREDEKLFF.

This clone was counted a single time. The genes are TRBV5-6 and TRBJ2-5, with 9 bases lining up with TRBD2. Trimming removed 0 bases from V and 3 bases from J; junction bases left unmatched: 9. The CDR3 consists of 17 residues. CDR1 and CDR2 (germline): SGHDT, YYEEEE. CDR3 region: CASSLVGGGALEETQYF. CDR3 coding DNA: TGTGCCAGCAGCTTGGTAGGCGGGGGGGCCCTGGAAGAGACCCAGTACTTC.

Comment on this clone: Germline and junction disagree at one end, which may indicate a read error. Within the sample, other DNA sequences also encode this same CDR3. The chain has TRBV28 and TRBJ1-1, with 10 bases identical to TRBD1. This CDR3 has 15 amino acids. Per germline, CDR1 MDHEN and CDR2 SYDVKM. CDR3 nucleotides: TGTGCCAGCAGTGCCCGGGACAGGGGTTTCACTGAGGCTTTCTTT. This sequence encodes CASSARDRGFTEAFF.

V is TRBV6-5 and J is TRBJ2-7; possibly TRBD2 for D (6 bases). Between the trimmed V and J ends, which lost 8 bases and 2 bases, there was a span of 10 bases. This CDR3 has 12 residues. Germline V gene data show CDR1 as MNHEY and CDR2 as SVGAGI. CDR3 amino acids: CASGGTPYEQYF. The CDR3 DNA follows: TGTGCCAGCGGCGGGACTCCCTACGAGCAGTACTTC.

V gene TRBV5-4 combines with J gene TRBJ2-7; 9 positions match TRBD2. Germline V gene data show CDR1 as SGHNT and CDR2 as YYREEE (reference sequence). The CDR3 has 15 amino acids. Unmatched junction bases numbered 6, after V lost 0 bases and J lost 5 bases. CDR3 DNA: TGTGCCAGCAGCTTGGTGTCTAGCGGGAATCACGAGCAGTACTTC. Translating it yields CASSLVSSGNHEQYF.

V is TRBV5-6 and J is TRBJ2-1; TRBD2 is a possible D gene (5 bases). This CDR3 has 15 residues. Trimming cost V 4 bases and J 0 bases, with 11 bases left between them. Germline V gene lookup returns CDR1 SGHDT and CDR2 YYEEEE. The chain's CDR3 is CASSISADSYNEQFF. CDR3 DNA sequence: TGTGCCAGCAGCATTAGCGCGGACTCCTACAATGAGCAGTTCTTC.

As DNA, the CDR3 is TGTGCCTGGAGTGCGACAGGTTCTTCTGGCTACACCTTC. This encodes CAWSATGSSGYTF. The chain is built from TRBV30 and TRBJ1-2; D perhaps matches TRBD1 (6 bases). Germline V CDR1 and CDR2: GTSNPN, SVGIG (reference sequence). The ends were cut back, 1 base at V and 7 bases at J, with 13 bases in the middle. The CDR3 extends over 13 amino acids.

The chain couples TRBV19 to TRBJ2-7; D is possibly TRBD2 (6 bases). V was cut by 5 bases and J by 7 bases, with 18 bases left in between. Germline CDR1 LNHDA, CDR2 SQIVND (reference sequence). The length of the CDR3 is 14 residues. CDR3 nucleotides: TGTGCCAGTAGTGCGGGACTCCCCGCTGGTGAGCAGTACTTC. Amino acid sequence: CASSAGLPAGEQYF.

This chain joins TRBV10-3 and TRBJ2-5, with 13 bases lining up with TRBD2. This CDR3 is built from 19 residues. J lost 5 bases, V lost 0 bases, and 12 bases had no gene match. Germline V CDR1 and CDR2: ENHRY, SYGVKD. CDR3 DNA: TGTGCCATCAGTGAGTCAACCTTACTAGCGGGAGGGCCACGGGAGACCCAGTACTTC. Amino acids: CAISESTLLAGGPRETQYF.

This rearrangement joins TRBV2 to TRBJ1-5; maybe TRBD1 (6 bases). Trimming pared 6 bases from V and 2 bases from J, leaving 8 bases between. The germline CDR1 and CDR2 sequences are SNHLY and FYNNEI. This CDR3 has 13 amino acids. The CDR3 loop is CASRQGGNQPQHF. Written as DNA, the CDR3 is TGTGCCAGCAGACAGGGAGGCAATCAGCCCCAGCATTTT.

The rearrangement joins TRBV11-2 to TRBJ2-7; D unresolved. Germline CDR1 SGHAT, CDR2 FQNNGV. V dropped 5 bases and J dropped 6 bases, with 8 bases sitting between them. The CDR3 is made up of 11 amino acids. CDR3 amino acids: CASSIKLEQYF. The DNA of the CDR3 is TGTGCCAGCAGCATTAAGCTCGAGCAGTACTTC.